A single sample gave rise to the 20 T cell receptor beta chains below, sequenced in a study of cytomegalovirus exposure and HLA in healthy donors. PCR was performed using 60 Vbeta and 13 Jbeta primers. Libraries were prepared by immunoSEQ multiplex PCR; TCRdb keeps only in-frame clonotypes and omits some of them. The sample totals about 46,000 clones; its top ten clones hold about 1.2%. Material for sequencing was PBMCs. These receptors were collected from a woman in her thirties or forties in good health and CMV-seronegative.

This chain uses TRBV7-3 with TRBJ2-1; D may be TRBD2 (6 bases). Between the trimmed V and J ends, which lost 2 bases and 3 bases, there was a span of 11 bases. The CDR3 contains 15 residues. Germline V gene lookup returns CDR1 SGHTA and CDR2 FQGTGA. CDR3 residues: CASSLFGEVYNEQFF. CDR3 in DNA: TGTGCCAGCAGCTTATTCGGGGAGGTCTACAATGAGCAGTTCTTC.

The rearrangement uses TRBV28 and TRBJ2-1; 9 bases align to TRBD1. CDR1 MDHEN and CDR2 SYDVKM come from the germline V gene. The V and J ends lost 8 bases and 7 bases, in that order; junction bases with no gene match: 18. The CDR3 spans 17 residues. CDR3 in amino acids: CASRRDRAKNRQNEQFF. Written as DNA, the CDR3 is TGTGCCAGCCGGAGGGACAGGGCAAAAAACCGCCAAAATGAGCAGTTCTTC.

The rearrangement links TRBV29-1 to TRBJ2-7; 9 nucleotides align to TRBD1. The CDR3 loop spans 14 amino acids. With 5 bases clipped from V and 1 base from J, the junction kept 6 bases outside the gene matches. Germline V gene sequence: CDR1 SQVTM, CDR2 ANQGSEA. Here the CDR3 DNA reads TGCAGCGTTTATACGGGACAGGGTTCCTACGAGCAGTACTTC. This gives the protein CSVYTGQGSYEQYF.

The DNA for the CDR3 is TGTGCCAGCAGCTTCAGGGCAGCAAACACTGAAGCTTTCTTT. Its translation: CASSFRAANTEAFF. The rearrangement joins TRBV11-2 to TRBJ1-1; weak D call: TRBD1 (5 bases). CDR3 size: 14 residues. V gave up 3 bases and J gave up 2 bases, with 10 bases separating them. Per germline, CDR1 SGHAT and CDR2 FQNNGV.

The chain recombines TRBV11-2 with TRBJ2-7; unclear D gene. CDR1 and CDR2 (germline): SGHAT, FQNNGV. Trimming took off 0 bases at V and 1 base at J, with 7 bases between the two ends. CDR3 size: 14 residues. CDR3 loop: CASSLEVTSYEQYF. As DNA, the CDR3 is TGTGCCAGCAGCTTAGAGGTCACTTCCTACGAGCAGTACTTC.

The chain uses TRBV6-1 and TRBJ2-5; TRBD2 might be the D (6 bases). V gave up 3 bases and J gave up 4 bases, with 12 bases separating them. This CDR3 is 14 amino acids long. The germline V gene encodes CDR1 MNHNS and CDR2 SASEGT. CDR3: CASSEDYNLETQYF. In DNA, the CDR3 is TGTGCCAGCAGTGAGGACTACAATTTAGAGACCCAGTACTTC.

J is TRBJ2-1 and V is TRBV5-1; a possible D gene is TRBD2 (5 bases). Between the trimmed V and J ends, which lost 0 bases and 5 bases, there was a span of 15 bases. Germline CDR1 SGHRS, CDR2 YFSETQ. This CDR3 is built from 16 residues. As DNA, the CDR3 is TGCGCCAGCAGCTTGGGGCTCACGGGAATTGACAATGAGCAGTTCTTC. This translates into CASSLGLTGIDNEQFF. Based on the CDR3 plus reference TRBV5-1 and TRBJ2-1, the full variable domain is KAGVTQTPRYLIKTRGQQVTLSCSPISGHRSVSWYQQTPGQGLQFLFEYFSETQRNKGNFPGRFSGRQFSNSRSEMNVSTLELGDSALYLCASSLGLTGIDNEQFFGPGTRLTVL.

The J gene is TRBJ2-5, the V gene TRBV5-8; tentatively, D is TRBD2 (7 bases). Trimming removed 4 bases at V and 2 bases at J, with 18 bases between. Germline V gene data show CDR1 as SGHTS and CDR2 as YDEGEE. This CDR3 region has 16 residues. DNA for the CDR3: TGTGCCAGCAGCGGGAGGGACACATTCAATCAAGAGACCCAGTACTTC. This gives the protein CASSGRDTFNQETQYF.

This chain's CDR3 is CASSLVFGLAANEQFF. The CDR3 DNA reads as TGTGCCAGCAGCTTAGTGTTCGGACTAGCGGCTAATGAGCAGTTCTTC. The V gene is TRBV7-9, the J gene TRBJ2-1, with 10 bases matching TRBD2. Germline V gene lookup returns CDR1 SEHNR and CDR2 FQNEAQ (reference sequence). The CDR3 runs to 16 residues. Trimming cost V 1 base and J 7 bases; bases outside gene matches: 7.

The chain is built from TRBV27 and TRBJ1-1; tentative D call: TRBD1 (5 bases). The CDR3 runs 17 residues. The germline V and J ends were trimmed by 2 bases and 0 bases, with 16 bases remaining between them. Per the germline V gene, CDR1 is MNHEY and CDR2 is SMNVEV (reference sequence). The CDR3 here is CASSLMGGNGMNTEAFF. The CDR3 DNA reads TGTGCCAGCAGTTTAATGGGGGGTAATGGGATGAACACTGAAGCTTTCTTT.

The chain joins TRBV27 to TRBJ1-2; D may be TRBD1 (5 bases). V dropped 2 bases and J dropped 5 bases, with 9 bases sitting between them. From germline, CDR1 is MNHEY and CDR2 SMNVEV (reference sequence). The CDR3 runs 13 residues. The CDR3 DNA sequence: TGTGCCAGCAGTTTAAAAGGGGTATATGGCTACACCTTC. It encodes CASSLKGVYGYTF.

This chain uses TRBV27 with TRBJ2-1; no definite D call. Trimming left V 6 bases short and J 5 bases short, with 17 bases between. Germline lookup yields CDR1 MNHEY and CDR2 SMNVEV (reference sequence). CDR3 length: 15 residues. For the CDR3, the DNA is TGTGCCAGCAGCCTCGAACCTCTACCTAACAATGAGCAGTTCTTC. Its translation: CASSLEPLPNNEQFF.

In DNA, the CDR3 is TGTGCCAGCAGTTCAACACAGAACACTGAAGCTTTCTTT. As protein: CASSSTQNTEAFF. The J gene is TRBJ1-1, the V gene TRBV6-5, with D uncertain. The germline V and J ends were trimmed by 4 bases and 1 base, with 7 bases remaining between them. Per germline, CDR1 MNHEY and CDR2 SVGAGI. This CDR3 has 13 amino acids.

The chain has TRBV7-9 and TRBJ1-1; D is unresolved. Germline V CDR1 and CDR2: SEHNR, FQNEAQ (reference sequence). V lost 5 bases and J 3 bases, leaving 7 bases between the germline ends. The CDR3 is made up of 12 amino acids. The CDR3 here is CASSPGYTEAFF. CDR3 bases: TGTGCCAGCAGCCCCGGTTACACTGAAGCTTTCTTT.

Concerning this clone itself: At one end the junction does not follow the germline gene, possibly because of a read error. The chain employs TRBV30 and TRBJ1-1, with 7 bases lining up with TRBD1. Germline V gene lookup returns CDR1 GTSNPN and CDR2 SVGIG (reference sequence). The CDR3 consists of 12 residues. The CDR3 loop reads CASGQMNTEDFF. The CDR3 coding sequence is TGTGCCTCGGGACAGATGAACACTGAAGATTTCTTT.

J is TRBJ2-7 and V is TRBV5-6; 8 positions match TRBD1. V gave up 3 bases and J gave up 8 bases; unmatched junction bases: 4. This CDR3 has 12 residues. The germline gives CDR1 SGHDT, CDR2 YYEEEE. CDR3 DNA: TGTGCCAGCAGCTCCCGGACAGGGCAGCAGTACTTC. Amino acids: CASSSRTGQQYF.

The chain has TRBV29-1 and TRBJ2-7, with 12 bases aligning to TRBD2. This CDR3 spans 13 amino acids. The germline CDR1 and CDR2 sequences are SQVTM and ANQGSEA. J was trimmed by 2 bases and V by 4 bases; bases with no gene match: 0. In nucleotides, the CDR3 is TGCAGCGTTGGGACTAGCGGGACCTACGAGCAGTACTTC. Encoded protein: CSVGTSGTYEQYF.

Turning to this clone: A read error may produce the germline difference seen at one junction end. The V call is TRBV2, the J call TRBJ2-5, with D unresolved. Germline assignment: CDR1 SNHLY and CDR2 FYNNEI. The CDR3 sequence is 14 residues long. In DNA, the CDR3 is TGTGCCACCTTAGTACAGACCACCCAAGGGACCCAGTACTTC. Its protein product is CATLVQTTQGTQYF. Full variable domain (rest looked up from reference TRBV2 and TRBJ2-5): EPEVTQTPSHQVTQMGQEVILRCVPISNHLYFYWYRQILGQKVEFLVSFYNNEISEKSEIFDDQFSVERPDGSNFTLKIRSTKLEDSAMYFCATLVQTTQGTQYFGPGTRLLVL.

The chain is built from TRBV9 and TRBJ2-7; 9 bases fit TRBD2. Germline V gives CDR1 SGDLS, CDR2 YYNGEE. This CDR3 is 15 amino acids long. The V and J ends lost 4 bases and 2 bases, in that order; junction bases with no gene match: 7. The CDR3 region is CASSPVGTSTYEQYF. The CDR3 DNA reads as TGTGCCAGCAGCCCCGTGGGGACTAGCACCTACGAGCAGTACTTC.

V usage is TRBV2 and J usage is TRBJ1-1; D not certain. The CDR3 sequence is 15 residues long. Trimming took 6 bases from V and 1 from J, leaving 15 bases between them. CDR1 and CDR2 from the germline V gene are SNHLY and FYNNEI. The CDR3 coding sequence is TGTGCCAGCAGGGGCAAAGCGGATGAGAACACTGAAGCTTTCTTT. As protein: CASRGKADENTEAFF.